Here is one TCR beta chain with its context. These data are taken from a study of CD8 T cells in Susac syndrome. Random hexamers were used to reverse transcribe an amount of 0.5 to 1 ug RNA. TCRdb analysed the immunoSEQ multiplex PCR reads with MiXCR anew, one entry per CDR3 protein. The sample contains about 200,000 distinct CDR3 sequences, about 94% of which appear only once. The CDR3 is 13 residues long. The V and J ends lost 8 bases and 5 bases respectively, with 12 bases between them. This chain joins TRBV12-3 or TRBV12-4 and TRBJ2-2, with D perhaps being TRBD1 or TRBD2 (6 bases each). Sequencing used CD8+ T cells from PBMCs. This clonotype was sampled from a human donor with multiple sclerosis. The CDR3 is CASDGGRTGELFF. The DNA of the CDR3 is TGTGCCAGCGACGGGGGCCGGACCGGGGAGCTGTTTTTT.